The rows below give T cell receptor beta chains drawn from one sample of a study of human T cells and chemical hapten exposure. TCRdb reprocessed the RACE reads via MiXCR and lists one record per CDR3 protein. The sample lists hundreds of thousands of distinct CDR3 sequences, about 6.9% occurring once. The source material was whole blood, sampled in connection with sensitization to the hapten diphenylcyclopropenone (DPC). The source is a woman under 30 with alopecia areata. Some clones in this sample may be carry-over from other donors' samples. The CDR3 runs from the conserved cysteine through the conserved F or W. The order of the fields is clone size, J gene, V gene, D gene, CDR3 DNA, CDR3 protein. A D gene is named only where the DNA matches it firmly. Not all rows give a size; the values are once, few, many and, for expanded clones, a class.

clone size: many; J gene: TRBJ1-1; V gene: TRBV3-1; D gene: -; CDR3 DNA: TGTGCCAGCAGGCGGCGAGGACAGAAGAACACTGAAGCTTTCTTT; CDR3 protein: CASRRRGQKNTEAFF
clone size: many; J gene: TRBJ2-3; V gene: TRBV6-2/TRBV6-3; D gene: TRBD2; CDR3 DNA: TGTGCCAGCAGTCCGGGACTAGTGGGAACAGATACGCAGTATTTT; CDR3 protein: CASSPGLVGTDTQYF
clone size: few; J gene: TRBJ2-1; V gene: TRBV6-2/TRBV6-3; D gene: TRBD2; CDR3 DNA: TGTGCCAGCAGTTACTCGAAGCGGGGGGGGAACGAGCAGTTCTTC; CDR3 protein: CASSYSKRGGNEQFF
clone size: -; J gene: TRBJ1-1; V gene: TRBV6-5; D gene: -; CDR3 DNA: TGTGCCAGCAGTTACTCGAAGGCAGCGAACACTGAAGCTTTCTTT; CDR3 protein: CASSYSKAANTEAFF
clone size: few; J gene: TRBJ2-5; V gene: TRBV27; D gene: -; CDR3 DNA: TGTGCCAGCAGTTTATTAACCCAAGAGACCCAGTACTTC; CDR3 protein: CASSLLTQETQYF
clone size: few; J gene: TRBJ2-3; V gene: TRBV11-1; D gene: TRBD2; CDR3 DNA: TGTGCCAGCAGCCCGAGACTAGCGGGGGTCACAGATACGCAGTATTTT; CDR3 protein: CASSPRLAGVTDTQYF
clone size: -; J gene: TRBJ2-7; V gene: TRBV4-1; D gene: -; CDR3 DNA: TGCGCCAGCAGCCAAGACGTAGGGGGCTACGAGCAGTACTTC; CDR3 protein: CASSQDVGGYEQYF
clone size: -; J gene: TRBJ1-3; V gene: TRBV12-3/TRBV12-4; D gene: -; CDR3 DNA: TGTGCCAGCAGTTATGAAGGGGACACCATATATTTT; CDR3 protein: CASSYEGDTIYF
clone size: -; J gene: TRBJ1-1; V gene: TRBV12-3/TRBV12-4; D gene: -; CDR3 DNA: TGTGCCAGCAGTTTCCCGTCTGGACGGCCTTTGAACACTGAAGCTTTCTTT; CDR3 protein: CASSFPSGRPLNTEAFF
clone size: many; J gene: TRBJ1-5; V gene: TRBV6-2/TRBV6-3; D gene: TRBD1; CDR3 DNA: TGTGCCAGCAGACAGGGACAGGGGGAGATTTATAGCAATCAGCCCCAGCATTTT; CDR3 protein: CASRQGQGEIYSNQPQHF
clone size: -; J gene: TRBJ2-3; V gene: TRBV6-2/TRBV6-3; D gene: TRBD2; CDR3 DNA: TGTGCCAGCAGTTACGGGACTAGCGTGCCAGATACGCAGTATTTT; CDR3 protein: CASSYGTSVPDTQYF
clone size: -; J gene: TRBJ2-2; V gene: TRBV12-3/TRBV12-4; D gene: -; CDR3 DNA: TGTGCCAGCAGCCAAGCAGGGGTTGGCACCGGGGAGCTGTTTTTT; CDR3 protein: CASSQAGVGTGELFF
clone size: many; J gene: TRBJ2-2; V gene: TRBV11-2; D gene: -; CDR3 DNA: TGTGCCAGCAGCGGATTGGTGGGCACCGGGGAGCTGTTTTTT; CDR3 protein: CASSGLVGTGELFF
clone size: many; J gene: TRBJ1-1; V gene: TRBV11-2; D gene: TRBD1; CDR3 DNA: TGTGCCAGCAGCTTCACAGGGGGCTACACTGAAGCTTTCTTT; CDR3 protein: CASSFTGGYTEAFF
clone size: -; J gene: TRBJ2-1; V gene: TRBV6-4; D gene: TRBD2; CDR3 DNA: TGTGCCAGCAGTTGGACTAGCGGCGAATACAATGAGCAGTTCTTC; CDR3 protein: CASSWTSGEYNEQFF
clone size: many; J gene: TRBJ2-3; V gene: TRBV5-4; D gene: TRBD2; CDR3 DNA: TGTGCCAGCAGCTTACGGAGCGGGGGGTCCACAGATACGCAGTATTTT; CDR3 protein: CASSLRSGGSTDTQYF
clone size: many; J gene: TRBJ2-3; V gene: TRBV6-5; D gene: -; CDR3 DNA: TGTGCCAGCAGGCCGTCAGCCGTTAGAACTGGCACAGATACGCAGTATTTT; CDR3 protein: CASRPSAVRTGTDTQYF
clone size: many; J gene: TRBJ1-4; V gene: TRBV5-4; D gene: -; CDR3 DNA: TGTGCCAGCAGCTCACCGGTCGGGGACGGACATGGAAAACTGTTTTTT; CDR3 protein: CASSSPVGDGHGKLFF
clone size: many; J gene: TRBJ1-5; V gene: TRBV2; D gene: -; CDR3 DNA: TGTGCCAGCAGGCGGACAGATTATCAGCCCCAGCATTTT; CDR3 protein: CASRRTDYQPQHF
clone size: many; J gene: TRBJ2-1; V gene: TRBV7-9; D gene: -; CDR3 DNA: TGTGCCAGCAGCTTAGTTGGGAAGCAGTTCTTC; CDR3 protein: CASSLVGKQFF
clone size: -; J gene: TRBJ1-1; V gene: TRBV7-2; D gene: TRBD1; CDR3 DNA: TGTGCCAGCAGCCCTAGAAACAGGGGCGGCACTGAAGCTTTCTTT; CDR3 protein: CASSPRNRGGTEAFF
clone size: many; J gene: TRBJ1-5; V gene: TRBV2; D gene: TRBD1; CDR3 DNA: TGTGCCAGCAGGGGACAGGGGAATCAGCCCCAGCATTTT; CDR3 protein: CASRGQGNQPQHF
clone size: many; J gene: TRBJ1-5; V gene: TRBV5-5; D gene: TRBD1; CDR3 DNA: TGTGCCAGCAGCTTAGGACAGGGAGGGAATTTCTATAGCAATCAGCCCCAGCATTTT; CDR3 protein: CASSLGQGGNFYSNQPQHF
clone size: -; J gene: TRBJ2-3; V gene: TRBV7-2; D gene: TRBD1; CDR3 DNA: TGTGCCAGCAGCTTAGCCCTGGGACAGTACTCATCCGATACGCAGTATTTT; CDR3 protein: CASSLALGQYSSDTQYF
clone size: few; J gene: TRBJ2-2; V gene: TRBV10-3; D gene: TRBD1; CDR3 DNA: TGTGCCATCAGTGTTACCGGACAGGGGAACACCGGGGAGCTGTTTTTT; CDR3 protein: CAISVTGQGNTGELFF
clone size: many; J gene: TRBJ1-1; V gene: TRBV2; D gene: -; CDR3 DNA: TGTGCCAGCAGTGGGCCGCGAGAGGCTTTCTTT; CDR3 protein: CASSGPREAFF
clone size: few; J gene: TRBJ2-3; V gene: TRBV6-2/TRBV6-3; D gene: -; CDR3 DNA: TGTGCCAGCAGTTACTCCTTCGGGTCCACAGATACGCAGTATTTT; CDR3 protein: CASSYSFGSTDTQYF
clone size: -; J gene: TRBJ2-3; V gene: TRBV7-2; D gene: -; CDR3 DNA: TGTGCCAGCAGCTTGCGGGACCGACGGTATTTT; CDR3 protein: CASSLRDRRYF
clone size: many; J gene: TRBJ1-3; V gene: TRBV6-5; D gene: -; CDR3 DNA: TGTGCCAGCAGTTACTCCGGACAGTTCTCTGGAAACACCATATATTTT; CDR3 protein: CASSYSGQFSGNTIYF
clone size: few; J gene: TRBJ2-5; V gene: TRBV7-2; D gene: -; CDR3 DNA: TGTGCCAGCAGCTTAGGTGGGGTCCGCCAAGAGACCCAGTACTTC; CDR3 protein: CASSLGGVRQETQYF
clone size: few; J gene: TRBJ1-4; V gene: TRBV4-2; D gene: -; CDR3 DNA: TGTGCCAGCAGCCCCCACGGGGAGGCTAATGAAAAACTGTTTTTT; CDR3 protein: CASSPHGEANEKLFF
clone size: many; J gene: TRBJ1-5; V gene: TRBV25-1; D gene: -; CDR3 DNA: TGTGCCAGCAGCCAGGGCGATCAGCCCCAGCATTTT; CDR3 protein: CASSQGDQPQHF
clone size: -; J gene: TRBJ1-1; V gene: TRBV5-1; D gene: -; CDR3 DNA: TGCGCCAGCTTCTCCGGGGAGGACACTGAAGCTTTCTTT; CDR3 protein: CASFSGEDTEAFF
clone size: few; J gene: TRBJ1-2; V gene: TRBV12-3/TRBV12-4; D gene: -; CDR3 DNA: TGTGCCAGCAGAGAAGGGGGGCGCGCCTATGGCTACACCTTC; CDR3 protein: CASREGGRAYGYTF
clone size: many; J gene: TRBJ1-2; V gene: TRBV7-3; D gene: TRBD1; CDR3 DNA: TGTGCCAGCAGCCCAACAGGGGGCGGGGATGGCTACACCTTC; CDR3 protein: CASSPTGGGDGYTF
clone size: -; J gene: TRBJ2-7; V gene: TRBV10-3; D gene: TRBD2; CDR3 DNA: TGTGCCATCAGTGAGCAAGCGGGGGCATCCTACGAGCAGTACTTC; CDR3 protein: CAISEQAGASYEQYF
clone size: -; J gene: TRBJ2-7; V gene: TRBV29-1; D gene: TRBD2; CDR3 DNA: TGCAGCGTCGAACTAGCGGGGGCCTACGAGCAGTACTTC; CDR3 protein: CSVELAGAYEQYF
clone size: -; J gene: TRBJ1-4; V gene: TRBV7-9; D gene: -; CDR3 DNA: TGTGCCAGCAGCTTAGTCGGGGGCGCGGATGAAAAACTGTTTTTT; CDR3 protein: CASSLVGGADEKLFF
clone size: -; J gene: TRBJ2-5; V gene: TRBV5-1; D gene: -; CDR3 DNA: TGCGCCAGCAGCTTAGCCCCAGGGTCGGAGACCCAGTACTTC; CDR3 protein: CASSLAPGSETQYF
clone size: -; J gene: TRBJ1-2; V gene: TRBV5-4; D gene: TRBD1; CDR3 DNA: TGTGCCAGCAGCTTGGTCGGGTCAGGGGGCTTCTATGGCTACACCTTC; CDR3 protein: CASSLVGSGGFYGYTF
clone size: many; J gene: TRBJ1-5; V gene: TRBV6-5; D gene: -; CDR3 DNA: TGTGCCAGCAGTAGGACGCTAGATCAGCCCCAGCATTTT; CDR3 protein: CASSRTLDQPQHF
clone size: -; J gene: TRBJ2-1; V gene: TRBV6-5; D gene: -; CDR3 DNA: TGTGCCAGCAGTTATGTGGATGAGCAGTTCTTC; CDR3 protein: CASSYVDEQFF
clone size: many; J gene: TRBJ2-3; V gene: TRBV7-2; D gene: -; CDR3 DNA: TGTGCCAGCAGCCCCAACCGGGCTACAGATACGCAGTATTTT; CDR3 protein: CASSPNRATDTQYF
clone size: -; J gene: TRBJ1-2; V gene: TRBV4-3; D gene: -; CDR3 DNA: TGCGCCAGCAGCCAAGATCAACGGACGCCCATGAGGACCTTC; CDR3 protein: CASSQDQRTPMRTF